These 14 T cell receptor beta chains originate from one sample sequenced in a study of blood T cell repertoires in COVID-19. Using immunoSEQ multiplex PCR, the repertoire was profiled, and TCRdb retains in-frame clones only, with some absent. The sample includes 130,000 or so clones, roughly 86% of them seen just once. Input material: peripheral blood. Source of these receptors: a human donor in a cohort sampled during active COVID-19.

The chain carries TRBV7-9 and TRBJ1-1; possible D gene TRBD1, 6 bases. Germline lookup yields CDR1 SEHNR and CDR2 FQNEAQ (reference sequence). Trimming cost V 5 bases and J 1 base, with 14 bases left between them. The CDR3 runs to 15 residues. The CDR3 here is CASSRRGGKNTEAFF. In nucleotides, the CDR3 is TGTGCCAGCAGCCGTAGGGGGGGGAAGAACACTGAAGCTTTCTTT.

The CDR3 sequence: CASRGQGHEQYF. The CDR3 DNA is TGCGCCAGCAGAGGACAGGGGCACGAGCAGTACTTC. The chain couples TRBV10-1 to TRBJ2-7; 9 positions match TRBD1. This CDR3 is built from 12 residues. The germline V gene has CDR1 WNHNN and CDR2 SYGVQD (reference sequence). Germline trimming cut 6 bases from V and 5 bases from J; bases unmatched to any gene: 2.

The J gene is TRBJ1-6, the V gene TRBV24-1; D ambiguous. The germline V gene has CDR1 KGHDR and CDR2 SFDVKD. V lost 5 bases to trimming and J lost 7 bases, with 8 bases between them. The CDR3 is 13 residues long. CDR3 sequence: CATSASPNSPLHF. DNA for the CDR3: TGTGCCACCAGTGCGAGCCCCAATTCACCCCTCCACTTT.

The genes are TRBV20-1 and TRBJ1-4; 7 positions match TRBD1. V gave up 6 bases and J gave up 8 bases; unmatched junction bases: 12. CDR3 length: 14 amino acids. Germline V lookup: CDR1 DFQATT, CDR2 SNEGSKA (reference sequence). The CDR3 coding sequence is TGCAGTGCCAGTTCAGGGGGTGGGGGAGAAAAACTGTTTTTT. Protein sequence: CSASSGGGGEKLFF.

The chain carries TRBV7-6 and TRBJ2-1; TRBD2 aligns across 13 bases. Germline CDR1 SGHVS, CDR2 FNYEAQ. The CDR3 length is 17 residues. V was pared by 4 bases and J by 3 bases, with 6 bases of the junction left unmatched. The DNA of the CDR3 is TGTGCCAGCAGCTCGACGGGGACTAGCGGGGACTACAATGAGCAGTTCTTC. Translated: CASSSTGTSGDYNEQFF.

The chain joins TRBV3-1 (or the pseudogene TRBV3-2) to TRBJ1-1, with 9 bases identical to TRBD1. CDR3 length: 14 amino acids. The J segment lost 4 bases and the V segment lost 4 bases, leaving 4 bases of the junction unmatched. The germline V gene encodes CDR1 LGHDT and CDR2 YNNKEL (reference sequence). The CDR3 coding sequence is TGTGCCAGCAGCCCCCAGACAGGGGGCACTGAAGCTTTCTTT. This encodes CASSPQTGGTEAFF.

As DNA, the CDR3 is TGTGCCAGCAGCCCTCTCTATGGCTACACCTTC. It specifies CASSPLYGYTF. The chain carries TRBV7-8 and TRBJ1-2; D is ambiguous. CDR3 length: 11 residues. Trimming stripped 5 bases from V and 4 bases from J, with 5 bases between. The germline V gene encodes CDR1 SGHVS and CDR2 FQNEAQ.

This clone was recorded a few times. The CDR3 sequence is CASSRGQVQETQYF. As DNA, the CDR3 is TGTGCCAGCAGCCGTGGACAGGTTCAAGAGACCCAGTACTTC. The genes are TRBV7-6 and TRBJ2-5, with 7 positions matching TRBD1. This CDR3 contains 14 residues. J lost 2 bases, V lost 5 bases, and 5 bases had no gene match. Germline V CDR1 and CDR2: SGHVS, FNYEAQ.

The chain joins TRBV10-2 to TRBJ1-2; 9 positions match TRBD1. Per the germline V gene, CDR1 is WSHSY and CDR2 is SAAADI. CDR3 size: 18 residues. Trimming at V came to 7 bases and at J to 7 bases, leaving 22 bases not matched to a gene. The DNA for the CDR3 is TGCGCCAGCACTCTTCACGGGACAGGGATCCCGGGAAGGGGTGGCTACACCTTC. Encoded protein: CASTLHGTGIPGRGGYTF.

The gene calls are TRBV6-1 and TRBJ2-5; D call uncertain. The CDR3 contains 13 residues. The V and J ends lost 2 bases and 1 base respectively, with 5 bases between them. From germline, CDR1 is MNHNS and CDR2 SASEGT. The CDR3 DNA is TGTGCCAGCAGTGAATTCGGCCAAGAGACCCAGTACTTC. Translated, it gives CASSEFGQETQYF.

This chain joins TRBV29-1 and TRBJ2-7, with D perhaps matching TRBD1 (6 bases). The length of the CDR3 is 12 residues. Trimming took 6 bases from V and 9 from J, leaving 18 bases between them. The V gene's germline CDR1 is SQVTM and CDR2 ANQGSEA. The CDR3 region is CSVAQGGVVQYF. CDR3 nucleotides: TGCAGCGTAGCCCAAGGGGGTGTGGTGCAGTACTTC.

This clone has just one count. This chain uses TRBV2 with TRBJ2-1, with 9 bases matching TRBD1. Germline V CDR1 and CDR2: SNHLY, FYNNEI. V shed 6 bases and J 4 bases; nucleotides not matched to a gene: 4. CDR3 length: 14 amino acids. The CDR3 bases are TGTGCCAGCAGGGAGGGACAGGGATACAATGAGCAGTTCTTC. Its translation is CASREGQGYNEQFF. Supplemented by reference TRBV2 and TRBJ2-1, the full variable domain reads EPEVTQTPSHQVTQMGQEVILRCVPISNHLYFYWYRQILGQKVEFLVSFYNNEISEKSEIFDDQFSVERPDGSNFTLKIRSTKLEDSAMYFCASREGQGYNEQFFGPGTRLTVL.

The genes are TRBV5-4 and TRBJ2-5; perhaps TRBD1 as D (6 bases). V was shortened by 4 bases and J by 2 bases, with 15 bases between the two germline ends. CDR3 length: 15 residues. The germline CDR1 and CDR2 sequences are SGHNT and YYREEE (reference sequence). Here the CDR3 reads CASSERQELQETQYF. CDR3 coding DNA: TGTGCCAGCAGCGAAAGACAGGAGTTACAAGAGACCCAGTACTTC.

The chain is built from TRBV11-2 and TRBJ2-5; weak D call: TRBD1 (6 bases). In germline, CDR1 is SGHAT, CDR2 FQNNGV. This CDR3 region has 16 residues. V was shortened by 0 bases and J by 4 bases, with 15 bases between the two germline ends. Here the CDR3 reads CASSLDTGHTGETQYF. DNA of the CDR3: TGTGCCAGCAGCTTAGATACGGGACACACGGGAGAGACCCAGTACTTC.